These T cell receptor beta chains were read from a single sample in a study of T cells in Graves' hyperthyroidism and ophthalmopathy. TCRdb reanalysed the multiplex PCR reads using MiXCR and keeps one entry per CDR3 protein. The data hold roughly 660,000 distinct CDR3 sequences, with approximately 15% observed a single time. Sample: blood. The receptor set was obtained from a middle-aged man with Graves' hyperthyroidism. CDR3s include the opening cysteine and the closing phenylalanine or tryptophan. D genes are given only for firm matches. A clone size is listed for some rows: how often the clone was seen (once, few, many), or a class if it is expanded.

D gene	clone size	V gene	J gene	CDR3 DNA	CDR3 protein
NA	few	TRBV20-1	TRBJ1-5	TGCAGTGCAAGGGTGCGGGTGGAGCAGCCCCAGCATTTT	CSARVRVEQPQHF
TRBD2	many	TRBV20-1	TRBJ2-7	TGCAGTGCTAGGACTAGCGGGACGTACGAGCAGTACTTC	CSARTSGTYEQYF
TRBD2	many	TRBV7-9	TRBJ2-7	TGTGCCAGCAGCTTAGACCTAGCGGGACGTGACGAGCAGTACTTC	CASSLDLAGRDEQYF
TRBD1	NA	TRBV12-3/TRBV12-4	TRBJ1-1	TGTGCCAGCAGCTATTCAGGGGGCTTGAACACTGAAGCTTTCTTT	CASSYSGGLNTEAFF
TRBD1	many	TRBV2	TRBJ1-1	TGTGCCACCATGACAGGGGGCACGAGTGAAGCTTTCTTT	CATMTGGTSEAFF
TRBD1	NA	TRBV4-2	TRBJ2-4	TGTGCCAGCAGCCATCAGGGGGTTCAGTACTTC	CASSHQGVQYF
NA	NA	TRBV10-3	TRBJ1-3	TGTGCCACAGATGGTGGGGGAAACACCATATATTTT	CATDGGGNTIYF
NA	few	TRBV7-6	TRBJ2-3	TGTGCCAGCAGCTTAGGGTCGTTAGGAACTGCAGATACGCAGTATTTT	CASSLGSLGTADTQYF
TRBD2	many	TRBV19	TRBJ2-1	TGTGCCAGTAGTCCAGATTCGGTAGCGGGTCTCCTGAGAAGCAATGAGCAGTTCTTC	CASSPDSVAGLLRSNEQFF
TRBD2	many	TRBV27	TRBJ2-2	TGTGCCAGCAGTTTGTGGCGGGAGGACACCGGGGAGCTGTTTTTT	CASSLWREDTGELFF
NA	NA	TRBV4-1	TRBJ2-1	TGCGCCAGCAGCCAAGAACAAGCGGAATACAATGAGCAGTTCTTC	CASSQEQAEYNEQFF
TRBD1	NA	TRBV7-2	TRBJ1-2	TGTGCCAGCAGCCGTAGGGTATGGGACAGCTATGGCTACACCTTC	CASSRRVWDSYGYTF
NA	few	TRBV29-1	TRBJ1-2	TGCAGCGTGAAACAGGGTGCGTTATTTGGCTACACCTTC	CSVKQGALFGYTF
NA	NA	TRBV7-8	TRBJ2-1	TGTGCCAGCAGCGACCTCTCGAGAAACCCTTACAATGAGCAGTTCTTC	CASSDLSRNPYNEQFF
NA	many	TRBV6-1	TRBJ2-7	TGTGCCAGCAGGGAGCGGACCCTCGGCGAGCAGTACTTC	CASRERTLGEQYF
TRBD2	many	TRBV12-3/TRBV12-4	TRBJ2-3	TGTGCCAGCAGAAAAACTAGCGGGAGTGAGGATACGCAGTATTTT	CASRKTSGSEDTQYF
TRBD1	many	TRBV28	TRBJ2-7	TGTGCCAGCAGTCCTCCGGACAGGGGTTTCGACGAGCAGTACTTC	CASSPPDRGFDEQYF
NA	NA	TRBV20-1	TRBJ1-1	TGCAGTGCTAGAGGGGAGATCACTGAAGCTTTCTTT	CSARGEITEAFF
TRBD1	NA	TRBV4-1	TRBJ1-2	TGCGCCAGCAGCCATCCTTCGGGACAGGGTGGCTATGGCTACACCTTC	CASSHPSGQGGYGYTF
TRBD2	NA	TRBV11-2	TRBJ2-3	TGCGCCAGAAGCGACCGGACTAGCGTAAGCACAGATACGCAGTATTTT	CARSDRTSVSTDTQYF
NA	many	TRBV28	TRBJ1-1	TGTGCCAGCAACTCGGGAGGAATGAACACTGAAGCTTTCTTT	CASNSGGMNTEAFF
NA	NA	TRBV7-9	TRBJ1-4	TGTGCCAGCAGCTTACCGGGGATGGAAAAACTGTTTTTT	CASSLPGMEKLFF
NA	many	TRBV18	TRBJ2-1	TGTGCCAGCGCGGGGAGCTCCTACAATGAGCAGTTCTTC	CASAGSSYNEQFF
NA	few	TRBV6-5	TRBJ1-1	TGTGCCAGCAGTTACTCGAGTACACCCAACACTGAAGCTTTCTTT	CASSYSSTPNTEAFF
NA	once	TRBV20-1	TRBJ1-1	TGCAGTGCTAGAGAACGACACACTCGGAACACTGAAGCTTTGTTT	CSARERHTRNTEALF
TRBD2	many	TRBV28	TRBJ2-1	TGTGCCAGCAGTACCCTGGGGGGGATAGGACAGTTCTTC	CASSTLGGIGQFF
NA	NA	TRBV27	TRBJ1-1	TGTGCCAGCAGCCCCCCCAGGGGTGAAGCTTTCTTT	CASSPPRGEAFF
TRBD2	few	TRBV7-9	TRBJ2-7	TGTGCCAGCAGCCCTATAGCGGGGAGCTCCTACGAGCAGTACTTC	CASSPIAGSSYEQYF
TRBD2	many	TRBV6-1	TRBJ2-3	TGTGCCAGCAGTGTTGAGCGGGAGGTGCGCACAGATACGCAGTATTTT	CASSVEREVRTDTQYF
TRBD2	many	TRBV2	TRBJ2-5	TGTGCCAGCAGCTACGGGACTAGCGCCCATCAGTACTTC	CASSYGTSAHQYF
NA	few	TRBV5-1	TRBJ2-7	TGCGCCAGCAGCTTAACGGACGGGCCCTACGAGCAGTACTTC	CASSLTDGPYEQYF
NA	few	TRBV6-2/TRBV6-3	TRBJ2-4	TGTGCCAGCAGTTACTCTTGGGCCAAAAACATTCAGTACTTC	CASSYSWAKNIQYF
NA	NA	TRBV6-1	TRBJ1-2	TGTGCCAGCAGCCCAGGGGTCGGGGGCTACACCTTC	CASSPGVGGYTF
TRBD2	NA	TRBV11-3	TRBJ2-1	TGTGCCAGCAGCTTAGAGGCGGGAGGGGGCAATGAGCAGTTCTTC	CASSLEAGGGNEQFF
NA	many	TRBV28	TRBJ1-6	TGTGCCAGCAGTTTATCCGGAGTTAATTCACCCCTCCACTTT	CASSLSGVNSPLHF
NA	many	TRBV7-9	TRBJ1-6	TGTGCCATCAGCCTAGTGCGGGACCTTAATTCACCCCTCCACTTT	CAISLVRDLNSPLHF
TRBD2	few	TRBV7-7	TRBJ2-3	TGTGCTAGCAGCTCGGGCCCAACTAGCGGGAGGGCCACAGATACGCAGTATTTT	CASSSGPTSGRATDTQYF